These 22 T cell receptor beta chains came from one sample sequenced in a study of shared clonotypes between healthy human individuals. Positively selected for CCR7, the CD45RO-negative cells used as naive CD8 cells excluded terminally differentiated effector memory CD45RA+ cells. Clones were sequenced by immunoSEQ multiplex PCR, and TCRdb holds only the in-frame ones, with some missing. The sample contains some 600,000 clones, around 96% of which appear only once. Sequences were obtained from naive CD8+ T cells sorted from blood. These TCRs come from a woman in her thirties in good health.

The chain recombines TRBV28 with TRBJ1-2; D unclear. The CDR3 totals 14 residues. Germline V gene lookup returns CDR1 MDHEN and CDR2 SYDVKM. The ends were cut back, 3 bases at V and 2 bases at J, with 10 bases in the middle. Here the CDR3 reads CASSFHSSNYGYTF. CDR3 nucleotides: TGTGCCAGCAGTTTCCATTCTTCAAACTATGGCTACACCTTC.

The V call is TRBV5-3, the J call TRBJ2-3; TRBD2 agrees at 11 bases. TRBV5-3 is treated as an ORF (open reading frame) with a function not yet certain. The CDR3 has 13 residues. V was clipped by 8 bases and J by 7 bases; unmatched bases: 6. CDR3 residues: CASQGLAAYTQYF. In DNA form, the CDR3 reads TGTGCCAGTCAGGGACTAGCGGCGTATACGCAGTATTTT.

This chain connects TRBV20-1 to TRBJ2-5; D is unresolved. The DNA end is a closer match to TRBJ2-7, so the J assignment may be wrong. The CDR3 contains 11 residues. Germline V lookup: CDR1 DFQATT, CDR2 SNEGSKA (reference sequence). The DNA for the CDR3 is TGCAGTGCTAGACTGATGTACGAGCAGTACTTC. It translates to CSARLMYEQYF.

With respect to this clone: Other nucleotide sequences from this sample produce the same CDR3. This chain joins TRBV7-9 and TRBJ2-2, with no clear D. The CDR3 contains 14 residues. V was trimmed by 1 base and J by 4 bases, leaving 7 bases between them. Germline CDR1 SEHNR, CDR2 FQNEAQ (reference sequence). The CDR3 here is CASSLVLGTGELFF. DNA for the CDR3: TGTGCCAGCAGCTTAGTTCTGGGCACCGGGGAGCTGTTTTTT. The whole variable domain, remainder taken from reference TRBV7-9 and TRBJ2-2, is DTGVSQNPRHKITKRGQNVTFRCDPISEHNRLYWYRQTLGQGPEFLTYFQNEAQLEKSRLLSDRFSAERPKGSFSTLEIQRTEQGDSAMYLCASSLVLGTGELFFGEGSRLTVL.

The rearrangement links TRBV29-1 to TRBJ2-7; tentative D call: TRBD1 (6 bases). Per the germline V gene, CDR1 is SQVTM and CDR2 is ANQGSEA. CDR3 length: 14 residues. Trimming pared 6 bases from V and 2 bases from J, leaving 17 bases between. CDR3 sequence: CSVPDPRGTYEQYF. CDR3 nucleotides: TGCAGCGTCCCCGACCCTAGGGGGACCTACGAGCAGTACTTC.

The chain links TRBV6-6 to TRBJ2-3; D unresolved. In germline, CDR1 is MNHNY, CDR2 SVGAGI (reference sequence). The V gene lost 6 bases and the J gene lost 1 base, with 8 bases spanning the gap. The CDR3 is 13 amino acids. The chain's CDR3 is CASRDRGTDTQYF. The CDR3 DNA reads as TGTGCCAGCAGAGACCGGGGCACAGATACGCAGTATTTT.

V is TRBV5-5 and J is TRBJ2-7; 10 bases are a match to TRBD1. There are 16 residues in the CDR3. In germline, CDR1 is SGHKS, CDR2 YYEKEE (reference sequence). After removal of 0 bases from V and 6 bases from J, the junction contained 9 bases not matched to a gene. This chain's CDR3 is CASSLDPPRTGGEQYF. The DNA for the CDR3 is TGTGCCAGCAGCTTGGACCCGCCTCGGACAGGGGGCGAGCAGTACTTC.

The rearrangement links TRBV6-5 to TRBJ2-1; 7 nucleotides match TRBD1. Per the germline V gene, CDR1 is MNHEY and CDR2 is SVGAGI. The CDR3 spans 16 residues. With 0 bases clipped from V and 8 bases from J, the junction kept 10 bases outside the gene matches. The CDR3 DNA sequence: TGTGCCAGCAGTTACTCGGTGGGACAGAGATTGTATGAGCAGTTCTTC. Translating it yields CASSYSVGQRLYEQFF.

This chain uses TRBV6-6 with TRBJ2-7; D gene uncertain. Germline V gene lookup returns CDR1 MNHNY and CDR2 SVGAGI (reference sequence). CDR3 length: 14 amino acids. The V end lost 5 bases, the J end lost 4 bases, and 15 bases lay between the germline ends. The CDR3 coding sequence is TGTGCCAGCAGTAATGATGTTATGGGTTACGAGCAGTACTTC. Translating it yields CASSNDVMGYEQYF.

The genes are TRBV5-1 and TRBJ1-1; tentatively, D is TRBD1 (6 bases). The CDR3 extends over 18 amino acids. The V and J ends lost 4 bases and 4 bases respectively, with 26 bases between them. CDR1 is SGHRS, CDR2 YFSETQ, per germline. This CDR3 reads CASSTLGMAGVYSTEAFF. Here the CDR3 DNA reads TGCGCCAGCAGCACACTGGGGATGGCAGGGGTTTATAGCACTGAAGCTTTCTTT.

The chain carries TRBV13 and TRBJ1-3; 7 bases map to TRBD1. From germline, CDR1 is PRHDT and CDR2 FYEKMQ (reference sequence). The junction had 5 bases not matched to a gene; V was cut back by 5 bases and J by 4 bases. This CDR3 is 14 amino acids long. The CDR3 loop is CASSRGTEGNTIYF. The CDR3 DNA is TGTGCCAGCAGCAGAGGGACAGAAGGAAACACCATATATTTT.

This clone was detected a few times. CDR3 sequence: CASSQSRDAEAFF. The DNA of the CDR3 is TGCGCCAGCAGCCAAAGCAGGGACGCTGAAGCTTTCTTT. The J gene is TRBJ1-1, the V gene TRBV4-1, with a possible D match to TRBD1 (5 bases). CDR1 is MGHRA, CDR2 YSYEKL, per germline. V was pared by 2 bases and J by 6 bases, with 10 bases between. CDR3 length: 13 residues.

In its sample, this clone was seen once. The rearrangement uses TRBV28 and TRBJ2-7, with D possibly TRBD2 on 6 matching bases. V shed 7 bases and J shed 6 bases, with 19 bases lying between them. CDR3 length equals 14 residues. CDR1 is MDHEN and CDR2 is SYDVKM in the germline V gene. CDR3 protein: CASNPRYPGGEQYF. Written as DNA, the CDR3 is TGTGCCAGCAACCCTAGGTATCCCGGGGGCGAGCAGTACTTC.

V gene TRBV13 combines with J gene TRBJ2-3; D might be TRBD1 or TRBD2, each matching 6 bases. The germline CDR1 and CDR2 sequences are PRHDT and FYEKMQ (reference sequence). Deletions cut 4 bases from V and 11 bases from J, with 22 bases between. This CDR3 region has 15 residues. The CDR3 DNA sequence: TGTGCCAGCAGCTCGCGGGACACGGGGGACCTGAGGCAGTATTTT. This sequence encodes CASSSRDTGDLRQYF. Full variable domain (missing parts from reference TRBV13 and TRBJ2-3): AAGVIQSPRHLIKEKRETATLKCYPIPRHDTVYWYQQGPGQDPQFLISFYEKMQSDKGSIPDRFSAQQFSDYHSELNMSSLELGDSALYFCASSSRDTGDLRQYFGPGTRLTVL.

The chain combines TRBV29-1 with TRBJ2-7; TRBD2 might be the D (5 bases). Trimming removed 4 bases at V and 2 bases at J, with 15 bases between. Per germline, CDR1 SQVTM and CDR2 ANQGSEA. The CDR3 is 14 amino acids. This chain's CDR3 is CSVVEEDNTYEQYF. The CDR3 nucleotides are TGCAGCGTTGTAGAGGAGGATAATACCTACGAGCAGTACTTC.

The rearrangement uses TRBV5-5 and TRBJ2-1; D not certain. The CDR3 contains 17 residues. Germline CDR1 SGHKS, CDR2 YYEKEE (reference sequence). V was clipped by 6 bases and J by 2 bases, with 21 bases between them. CDR3 protein: CASTLRALTEPYNEQFF. In DNA form, the CDR3 reads TGTGCCAGCACTCTCCGGGCCCTTACCGAACCCTACAATGAGCAGTTCTTC.

The J gene is TRBJ2-2, the V gene TRBV29-1; 8 bases line up with TRBD1. The CDR3 contains 15 residues. The ends lost 0 bases at V and 5 bases at J; junction bases unmatched: 5. Germline-derived CDR1 and CDR2 are SQVTM and ANQGSEA. The CDR3 here is CSVEDHRTGTGELFF. Here the CDR3 DNA reads TGCAGCGTTGAAGACCACCGGACAGGGACCGGGGAGCTGTTTTTT.

The rearrangement joins TRBV16 to TRBJ2-7; a possible D gene is TRBD1 (6 bases). The V gene's germline CDR1 is KGHSY and CDR2 FQNENV. Trimming pared 2 bases from V and 6 bases from J, leaving 14 bases between. The CDR3 is 14 amino acids. The CDR3 spells CASSQVGLTGEQYF. The CDR3 DNA sequence: TGTGCCAGCAGCCAAGTAGGGCTGACAGGCGAGCAGTACTTC.

J is TRBJ2-7 and V is TRBV7-9; 9 positions agree with TRBD1. Looked up from germline, CDR1 is SEHNR and CDR2 is FQNEAQ (reference sequence). Trimming cost V 1 base and J 5 bases; bases outside gene matches: 6. CDR3 length: 15 residues. CDR3 sequence reads: CASSLDGTGTNEQYF. The CDR3 region has the DNA TGTGCCAGCAGCTTAGATGGGACAGGGACGAACGAGCAGTACTTC.

J is TRBJ2-5 and V is TRBV11-2; tentative D call: TRBD2 (6 bases). With the DNA end fitting TRBJ2-7 better, the J assignment may be wrong. CDR1 and CDR2 from the germline V gene are SGHAT and FQNNGV. The CDR3 runs to 13 residues. The CDR3 region is CASGTASSYEQYF. CDR3 nucleotides: TGTGCCAGCGGGACTGCAAGCTCCTACGAGCAGTACTTC.

This clone was seen a single time. This chain links TRBV13 with TRBJ2-2; a possible D gene is TRBD1 (6 bases). The CDR3 loop spans 14 amino acids. Germline V lookup: CDR1 PRHDT, CDR2 FYEKMQ (reference sequence). V shed 3 bases and J shed 7 bases, with 12 bases lying between them. For the CDR3, the DNA is TGTGCCAGCAGCTTTGCGTCACAGGGCGGGGAGCTGTTTTTT. Protein sequence: CASSFASQGGELFF.

The chain carries TRBV7-2 and TRBJ2-5; 7 nucleotides match TRBD1. Matching the DNA end better, TRBJ2-7 makes the J call doubtful. Germline CDR1 SGHTA, CDR2 FQGNSA. CDR3 size: 17 residues. The CDR3 nucleotides read TGTGCCAGCAACGATATGCCGACAGGGTGGGGCTCCTACGAGCAGTACTTC. It codes for CASNDMPTGWGSYEQYF.